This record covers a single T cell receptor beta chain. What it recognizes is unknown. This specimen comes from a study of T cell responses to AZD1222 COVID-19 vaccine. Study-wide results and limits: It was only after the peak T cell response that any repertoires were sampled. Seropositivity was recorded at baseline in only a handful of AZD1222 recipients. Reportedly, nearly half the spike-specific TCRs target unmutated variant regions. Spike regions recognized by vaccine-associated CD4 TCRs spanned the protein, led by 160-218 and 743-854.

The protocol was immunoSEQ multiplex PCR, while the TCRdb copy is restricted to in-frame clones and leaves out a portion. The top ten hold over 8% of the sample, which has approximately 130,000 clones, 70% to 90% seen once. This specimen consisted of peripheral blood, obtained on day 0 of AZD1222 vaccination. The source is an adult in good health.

The DNA for the CDR3 is TGTGCCAGCAGCTCCCGATTCTTGATCGGGCAGATAAACACCGGGGAGCTGTTTTTT. It is translated as CASSSRFLIGQINTGELFF. The chain recombines TRBV11-3 with TRBJ2-2, with D unresolved. The CDR3 consists of 19 residues. V shed 4 bases and J shed 2 bases, with 23 bases lying between them. In germline, CDR1 is SGHNT, CDR2 YENEEA.